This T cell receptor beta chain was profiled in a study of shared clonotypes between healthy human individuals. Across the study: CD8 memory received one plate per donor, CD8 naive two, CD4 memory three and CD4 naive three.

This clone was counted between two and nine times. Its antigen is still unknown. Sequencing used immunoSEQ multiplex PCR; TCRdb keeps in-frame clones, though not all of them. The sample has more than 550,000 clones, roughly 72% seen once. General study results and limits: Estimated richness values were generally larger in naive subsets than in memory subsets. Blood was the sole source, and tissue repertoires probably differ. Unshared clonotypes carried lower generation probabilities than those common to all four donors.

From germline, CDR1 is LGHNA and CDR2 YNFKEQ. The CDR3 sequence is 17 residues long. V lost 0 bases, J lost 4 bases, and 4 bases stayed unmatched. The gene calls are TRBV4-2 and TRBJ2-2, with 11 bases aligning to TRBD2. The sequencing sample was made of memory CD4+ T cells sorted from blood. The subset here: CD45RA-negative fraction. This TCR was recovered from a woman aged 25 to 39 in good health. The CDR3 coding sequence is TGTGCCAGCAGCCAAGAACTAGCGGGAGTCGGCACCGGGGAGCTGTTTTTT. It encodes CASSQELAGVGTGELFF.